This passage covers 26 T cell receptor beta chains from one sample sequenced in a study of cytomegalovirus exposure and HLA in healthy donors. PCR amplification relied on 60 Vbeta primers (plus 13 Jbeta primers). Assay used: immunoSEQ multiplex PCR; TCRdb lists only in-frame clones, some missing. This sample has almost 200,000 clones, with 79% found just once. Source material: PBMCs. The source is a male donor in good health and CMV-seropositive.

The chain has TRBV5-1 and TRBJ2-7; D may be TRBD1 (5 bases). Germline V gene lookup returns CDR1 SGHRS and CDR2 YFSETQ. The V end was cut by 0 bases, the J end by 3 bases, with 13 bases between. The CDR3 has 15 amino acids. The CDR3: CASSLAVDSLYEQYF. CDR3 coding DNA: TGCGCCAGCAGCTTGGCCGTTGACAGTCTCTACGAGCAGTACTTC.

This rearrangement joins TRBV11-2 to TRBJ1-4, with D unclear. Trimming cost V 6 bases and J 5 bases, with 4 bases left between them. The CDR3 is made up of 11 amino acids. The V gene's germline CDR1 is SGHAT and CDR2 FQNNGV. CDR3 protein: CASSVNEKLFF. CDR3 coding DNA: TGTGCCAGCAGTGTAAATGAAAAACTGTTTTTT.

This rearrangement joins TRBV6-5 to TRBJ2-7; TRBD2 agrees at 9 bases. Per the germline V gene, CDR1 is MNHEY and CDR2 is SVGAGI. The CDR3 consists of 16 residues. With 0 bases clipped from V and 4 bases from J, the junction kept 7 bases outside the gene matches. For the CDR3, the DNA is TGTGCCAGCAGTTACTCCTCTGGCGGGGGGGCGTACGAGCAGTACTTC. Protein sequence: CASSYSSGGGAYEQYF.

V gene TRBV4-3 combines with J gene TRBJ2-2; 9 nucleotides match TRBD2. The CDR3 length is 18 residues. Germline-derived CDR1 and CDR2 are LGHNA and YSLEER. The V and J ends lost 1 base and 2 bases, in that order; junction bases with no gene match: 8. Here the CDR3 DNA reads TGCGCCAGCAGCCAAGGAGCGCGGGGGGGTGGAAACACCGGGGAGCTGTTTTTT. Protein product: CASSQGARGGGNTGELFF.

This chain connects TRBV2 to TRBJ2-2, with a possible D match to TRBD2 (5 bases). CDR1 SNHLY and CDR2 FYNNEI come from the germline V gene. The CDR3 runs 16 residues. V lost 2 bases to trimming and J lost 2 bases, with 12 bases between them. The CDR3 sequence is CASSELQRINTGELFF. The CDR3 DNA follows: TGTGCCAGCAGTGAATTACAGCGGATAAACACCGGGGAGCTGTTTTTT.

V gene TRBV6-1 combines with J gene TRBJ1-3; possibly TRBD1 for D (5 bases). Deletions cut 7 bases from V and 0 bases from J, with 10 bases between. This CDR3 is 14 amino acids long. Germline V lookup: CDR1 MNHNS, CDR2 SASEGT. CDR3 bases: TGTGCCAGCAAATACAGGAGCTCTGGAAACACCATATATTTT. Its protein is CASKYRSSGNTIYF.

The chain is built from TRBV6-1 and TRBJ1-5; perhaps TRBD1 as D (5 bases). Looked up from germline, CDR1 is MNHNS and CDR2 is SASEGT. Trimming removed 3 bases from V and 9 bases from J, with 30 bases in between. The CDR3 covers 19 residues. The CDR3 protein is CASSERQGRNVWFARPQHF. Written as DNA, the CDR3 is TGTGCCAGCAGTGAGCGGCAGGGAAGAAATGTTTGGTTTGCTCGGCCCCAGCATTTT.

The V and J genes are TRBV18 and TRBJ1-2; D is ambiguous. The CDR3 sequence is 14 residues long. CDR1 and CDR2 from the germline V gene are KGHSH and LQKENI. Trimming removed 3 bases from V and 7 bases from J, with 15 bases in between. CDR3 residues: CASSPGQEAVGYTF. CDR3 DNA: TGTGCCAGCTCACCGGGCCAGGAGGCCGTTGGCTACACCTTC.

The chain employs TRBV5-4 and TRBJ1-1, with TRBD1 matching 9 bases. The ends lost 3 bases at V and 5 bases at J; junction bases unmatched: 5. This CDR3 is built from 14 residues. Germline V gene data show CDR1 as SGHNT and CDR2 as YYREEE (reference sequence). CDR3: CASSSSDRGTEAFF. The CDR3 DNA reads TGTGCCAGCAGCTCCTCGGACAGGGGAACTGAAGCTTTCTTT.

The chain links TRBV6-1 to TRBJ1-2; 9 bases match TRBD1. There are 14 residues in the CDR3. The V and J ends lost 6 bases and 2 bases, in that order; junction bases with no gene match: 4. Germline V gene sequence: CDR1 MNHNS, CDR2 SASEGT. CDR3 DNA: TGTGCCAGCAGGCGGACAGGGGACAACTATGGCTACACCTTC. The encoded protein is CASRRTGDNYGYTF.

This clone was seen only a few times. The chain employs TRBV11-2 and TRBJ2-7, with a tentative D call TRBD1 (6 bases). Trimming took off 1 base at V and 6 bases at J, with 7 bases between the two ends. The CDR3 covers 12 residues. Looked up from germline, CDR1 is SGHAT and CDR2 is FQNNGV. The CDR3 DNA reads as TGTGCCAGCAGCTTAGCAGGGGTCGAGCAGTACTTC. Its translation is CASSLAGVEQYF.

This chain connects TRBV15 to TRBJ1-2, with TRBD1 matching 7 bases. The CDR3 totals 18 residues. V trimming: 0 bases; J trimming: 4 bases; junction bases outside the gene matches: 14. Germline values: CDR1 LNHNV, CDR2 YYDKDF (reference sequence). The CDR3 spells CATSRDPLSQGPFYGYTF. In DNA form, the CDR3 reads TGTGCCACCAGCAGAGATCCCCTATCACAGGGGCCGTTCTATGGCTACACCTTC.

This CDR3 reads CAWATGEGQPQHF. In DNA form, the CDR3 reads TGTGCCTGGGCGACAGGGGAGGGTCAGCCCCAGCATTTT. The chain joins TRBV30 to TRBJ1-5; 8 nucleotides match TRBD1. V was pared by 5 bases and J by 6 bases, with 6 bases of the junction left unmatched. Looked up from germline, CDR1 is GTSNPN and CDR2 is SVGIG (reference sequence). There are 13 residues in the CDR3.

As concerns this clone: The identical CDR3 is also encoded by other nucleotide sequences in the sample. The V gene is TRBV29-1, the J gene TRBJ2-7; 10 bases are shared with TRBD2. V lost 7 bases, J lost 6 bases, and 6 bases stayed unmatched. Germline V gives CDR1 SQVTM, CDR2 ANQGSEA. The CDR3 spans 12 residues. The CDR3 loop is CSAGLATFEQYF. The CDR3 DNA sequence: TGCAGCGCGGGACTAGCGACGTTCGAGCAGTACTTC.

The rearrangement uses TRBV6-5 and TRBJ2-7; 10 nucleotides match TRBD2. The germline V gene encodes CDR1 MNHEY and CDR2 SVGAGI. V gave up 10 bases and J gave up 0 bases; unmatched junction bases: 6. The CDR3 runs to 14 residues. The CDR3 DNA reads TGTGCCAACTCTACTAGCGGGAACTCCTACGAGCAGTACTTC. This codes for CANSTSGNSYEQYF.

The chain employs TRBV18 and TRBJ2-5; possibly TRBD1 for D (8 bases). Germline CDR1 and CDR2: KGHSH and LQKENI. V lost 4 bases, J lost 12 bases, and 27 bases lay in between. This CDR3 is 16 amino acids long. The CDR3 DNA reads TGTGCCAGCTCACTGAGCGGGACAGGTAGATTGTATGAGAAGTACTTC. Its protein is CASSLSGTGRLYEKYF.

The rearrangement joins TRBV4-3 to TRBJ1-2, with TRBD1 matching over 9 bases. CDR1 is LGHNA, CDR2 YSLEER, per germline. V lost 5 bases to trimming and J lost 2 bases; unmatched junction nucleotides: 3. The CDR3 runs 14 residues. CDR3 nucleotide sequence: TGCGCCAGCAGCTTAGGACAGGGGAACTATGGCTACACCTTC. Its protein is CASSLGQGNYGYTF.

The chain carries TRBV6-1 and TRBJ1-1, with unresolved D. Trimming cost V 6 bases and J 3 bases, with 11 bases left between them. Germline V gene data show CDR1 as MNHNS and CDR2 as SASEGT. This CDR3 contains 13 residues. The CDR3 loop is CASRESRDTEAFF. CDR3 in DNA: TGTGCCAGCAGGGAGAGCAGAGACACTGAAGCTTTCTTT.

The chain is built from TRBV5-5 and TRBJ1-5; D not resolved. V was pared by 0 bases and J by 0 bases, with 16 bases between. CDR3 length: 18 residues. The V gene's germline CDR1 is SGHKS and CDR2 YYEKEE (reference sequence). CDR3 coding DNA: TGTGCCAGCAGCTTGGCCGGGTTTGCGGGGAATAGCAATCAGCCCCAGCATTTT. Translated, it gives CASSLAGFAGNSNQPQHF.

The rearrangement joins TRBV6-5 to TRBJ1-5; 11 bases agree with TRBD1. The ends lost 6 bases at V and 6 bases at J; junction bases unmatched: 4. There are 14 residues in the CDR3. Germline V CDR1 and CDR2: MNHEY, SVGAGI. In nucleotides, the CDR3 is TGTGCCAGCAGCCGGACAGGGGGCGGTCAGCCCCAGCATTTT. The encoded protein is CASSRTGGGQPQHF.

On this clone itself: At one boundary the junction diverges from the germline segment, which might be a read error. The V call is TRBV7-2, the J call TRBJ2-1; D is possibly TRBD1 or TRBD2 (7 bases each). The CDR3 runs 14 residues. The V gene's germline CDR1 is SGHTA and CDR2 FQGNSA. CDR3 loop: CASSLAAGGNEQFF. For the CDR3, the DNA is TGTGCCAGCAGCCTAGCGGCAGGGGGGAATGAGCAGTTCTTC.

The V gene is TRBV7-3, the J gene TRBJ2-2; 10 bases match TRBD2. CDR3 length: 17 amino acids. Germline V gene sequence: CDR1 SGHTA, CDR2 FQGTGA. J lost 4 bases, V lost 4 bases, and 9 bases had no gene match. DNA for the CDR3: TGTGCCAGCAGCTCCACTTTAGCGGGGGGACCCACCGGGGAGCTGTTTTTT. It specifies CASSSTLAGGPTGELFF.

The CDR3 here is CASSQEGDSFHEQYF. The CDR3 bases are TGTGCCAGCAGCCAGGAAGGGGATTCCTTCCACGAGCAGTACTTC. V and J are TRBV7-2 and TRBJ2-7, with a weak D call TRBD1 (5 bases). V dropped 5 bases and J dropped 5 bases, with 19 bases sitting between them. Germline V CDR1 and CDR2: SGHTA, FQGNSA. The CDR3 has 15 residues. Complete variable domain (other parts from reference TRBV7-2 and TRBJ2-7): GAGVSQSPSNKVTEKGKDVELRCDPISGHTALYWYRQSLGQGLEFLIYFQGNSAPDKSGLPSDRFSAERTGGSVSTLTIQRTQQEDSAVYLCASSQEGDSFHEQYFGPGTRLTVT.

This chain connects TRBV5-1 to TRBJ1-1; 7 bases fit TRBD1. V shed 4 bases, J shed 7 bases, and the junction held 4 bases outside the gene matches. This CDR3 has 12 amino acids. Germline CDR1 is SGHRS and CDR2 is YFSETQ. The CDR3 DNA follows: TGCGCCAGCAGCAGCCAGGGGGTTGAAGCTTTCTTT. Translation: CASSSQGVEAFF.

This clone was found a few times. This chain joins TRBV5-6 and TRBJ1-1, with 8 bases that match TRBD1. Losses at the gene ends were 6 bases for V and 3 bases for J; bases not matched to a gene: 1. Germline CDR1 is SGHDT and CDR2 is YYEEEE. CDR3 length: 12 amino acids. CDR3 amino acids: CASTTGDTEAFF. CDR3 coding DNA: TGTGCCAGCACGACAGGGGACACTGAAGCTTTCTTT.

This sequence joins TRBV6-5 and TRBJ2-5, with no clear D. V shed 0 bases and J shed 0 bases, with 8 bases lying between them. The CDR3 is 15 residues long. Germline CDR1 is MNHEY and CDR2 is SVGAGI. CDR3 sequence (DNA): TGTGCCAGCAGTTACTCGATGGGCAACCAAGAGACCCAGTACTTC. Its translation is CASSYSMGNQETQYF.